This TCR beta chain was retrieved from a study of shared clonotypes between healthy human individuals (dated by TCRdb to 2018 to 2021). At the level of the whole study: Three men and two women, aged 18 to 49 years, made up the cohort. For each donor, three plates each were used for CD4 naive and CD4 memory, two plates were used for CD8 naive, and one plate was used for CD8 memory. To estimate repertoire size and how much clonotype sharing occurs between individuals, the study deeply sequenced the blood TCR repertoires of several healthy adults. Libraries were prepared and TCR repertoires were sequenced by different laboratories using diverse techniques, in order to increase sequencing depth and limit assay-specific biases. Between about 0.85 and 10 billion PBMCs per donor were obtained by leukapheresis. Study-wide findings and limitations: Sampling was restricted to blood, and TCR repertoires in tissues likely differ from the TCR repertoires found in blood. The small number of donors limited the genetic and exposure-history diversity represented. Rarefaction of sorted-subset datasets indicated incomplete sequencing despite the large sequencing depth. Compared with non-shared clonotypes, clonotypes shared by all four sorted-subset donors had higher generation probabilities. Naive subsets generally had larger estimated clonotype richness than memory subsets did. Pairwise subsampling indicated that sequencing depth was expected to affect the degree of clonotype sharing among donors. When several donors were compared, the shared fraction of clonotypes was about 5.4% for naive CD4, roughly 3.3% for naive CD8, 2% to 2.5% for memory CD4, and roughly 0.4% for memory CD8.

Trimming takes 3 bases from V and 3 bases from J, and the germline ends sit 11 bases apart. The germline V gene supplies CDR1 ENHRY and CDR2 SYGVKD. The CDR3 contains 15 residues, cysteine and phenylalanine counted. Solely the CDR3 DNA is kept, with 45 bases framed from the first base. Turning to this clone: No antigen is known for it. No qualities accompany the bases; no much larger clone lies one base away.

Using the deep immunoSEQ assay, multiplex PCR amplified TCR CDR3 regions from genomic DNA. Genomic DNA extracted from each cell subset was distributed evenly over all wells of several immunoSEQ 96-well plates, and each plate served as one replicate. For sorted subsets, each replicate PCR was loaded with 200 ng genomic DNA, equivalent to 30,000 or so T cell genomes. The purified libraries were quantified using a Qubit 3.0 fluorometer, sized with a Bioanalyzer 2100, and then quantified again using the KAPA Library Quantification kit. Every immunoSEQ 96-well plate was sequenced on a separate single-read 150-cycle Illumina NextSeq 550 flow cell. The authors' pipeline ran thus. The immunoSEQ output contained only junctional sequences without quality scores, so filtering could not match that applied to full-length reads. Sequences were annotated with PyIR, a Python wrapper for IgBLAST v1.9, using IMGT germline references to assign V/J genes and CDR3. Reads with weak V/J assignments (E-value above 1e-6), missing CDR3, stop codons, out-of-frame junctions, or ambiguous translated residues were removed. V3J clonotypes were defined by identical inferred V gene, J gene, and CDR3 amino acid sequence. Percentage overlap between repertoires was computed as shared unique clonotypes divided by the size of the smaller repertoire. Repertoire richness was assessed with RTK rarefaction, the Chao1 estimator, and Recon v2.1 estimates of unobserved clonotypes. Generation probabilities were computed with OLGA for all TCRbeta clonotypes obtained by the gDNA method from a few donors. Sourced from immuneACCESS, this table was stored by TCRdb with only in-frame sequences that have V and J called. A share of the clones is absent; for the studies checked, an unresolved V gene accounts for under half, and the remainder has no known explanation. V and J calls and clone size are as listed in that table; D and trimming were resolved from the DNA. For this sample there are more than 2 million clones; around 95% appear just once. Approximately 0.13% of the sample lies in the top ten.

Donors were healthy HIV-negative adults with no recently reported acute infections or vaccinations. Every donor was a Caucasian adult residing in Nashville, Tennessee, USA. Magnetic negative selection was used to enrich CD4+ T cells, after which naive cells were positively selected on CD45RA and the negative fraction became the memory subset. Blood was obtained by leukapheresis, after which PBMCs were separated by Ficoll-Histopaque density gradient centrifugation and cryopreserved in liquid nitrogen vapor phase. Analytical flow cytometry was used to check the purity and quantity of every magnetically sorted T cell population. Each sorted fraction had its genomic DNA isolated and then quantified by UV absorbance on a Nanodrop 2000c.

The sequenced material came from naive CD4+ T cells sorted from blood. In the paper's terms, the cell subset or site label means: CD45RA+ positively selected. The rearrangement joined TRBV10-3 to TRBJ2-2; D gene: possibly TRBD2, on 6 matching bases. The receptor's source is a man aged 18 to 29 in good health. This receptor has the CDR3 CAISDNSGYTGELFF. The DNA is TGTGCCATCAGTGACAATAGCGGATACACCGGGGAGCTGTTTTTT.